This TCR beta chain was recovered during a study of CD8 T cells in ankylosing spondylitis. Study outcomes and limitations: In ankylosing spondylitis blood, a motif of fewer than 10 highly homologous TCR beta variants appeared characteristic. Relatively rare in peripheral blood, disease-linked clones were also CD8+.

V shed 4 bases and J shed 7 bases, with 13 bases lying between them. The CDR3 contains 13 residues. Looked up from germline, CDR1 is LGHDT and CDR2 is YNNKEL (reference sequence). TCRdb called the 5' RACE reads again in MiXCR, with one record for every CDR3 protein. The sample lists about 700,000 distinct CDR3 sequences, roughly 19% occurring once. This clonotype occurred once. Its antigen is unknown. The clonotype was recovered from a male donor with ankylosing spondylitis. J is TRBJ2-5 and V is TRBV3-1; D tentatively reads TRBD1 or TRBD2 (5 bases each). Sequenced: blood, either unsorted or a sorted T cell fraction (not recorded which). The CDR3 region has the DNA TGTGCCAGCAGCCTCGGGGCATCGGGGACCCAGTACTTC. It translates to CASSLGASGTQYF.